These T cell receptor beta chains were read from a single sample in a study of T cells in Graves' hyperthyroidism and ophthalmopathy. TCRdb re-analysed the multiplex PCR reads in MiXCR, keeping a single row per CDR3 protein. The sample contains 600,000 to 800,000 distinct CDR3 sequences, 30% to 40% of which appear only once. The sequencing input was blood. The receptors here all came from a woman in her thirties or forties with Graves' hyperthyroidism. CDR3s include the opening cysteine and the closing phenylalanine or tryptophan. A D gene is named only where the DNA matches it firmly. The size field is filled for only some rows; it gives once, few, many or a size class.

CDR3 protein	CDR3 DNA	clone size	CDR3 length	V gene	J gene	D gene
CLDPPPDGEPQHF	TGTCTTGACCCCCCACCGGACGGCGAGCCCCAGCATTTT	few	13	TRBV20-1	TRBJ1-5	.
CSVEYVGPYGYTF	TGCAGCGTGGAGTACGTGGGACCCTATGGCTACACCTTC	.	13	TRBV29-1	TRBJ1-2	.
CASSRGGEQETQYF	TGCGCCAGCAGCCGAGGAGGCGAGCAAGAGACCCAGTACTTC	few	14	TRBV5-1	TRBJ2-5	.
CASSLVGGVDEQYF	TGTGCCAGCAGCTTAGTAGGGGGAGTCGACGAGCAGTACTTC	many	14	TRBV7-2	TRBJ2-7	.
CASGSTGTGFTEAFF	TGTGCCAGCGGTTCTACCGGGACAGGTTTCACTGAAGCTTTCTTT	.	15	TRBV6-2/TRBV6-3	TRBJ1-1	TRBD1
CASSTNPGLPPSYEQYF	TGTGCCAGCAGCACTAATCCGGGACTACCCCCATCCTACGAGCAGTACTTC	few	17	TRBV9	TRBJ2-7	TRBD2
CASRSQGTGELFF	TGCGCCAGCAGATCACAGGGTACCGGGGAGCTGTTTTTT	.	13	TRBV10-1	TRBJ2-2	.
CASPPAGRYTEAFF	TGTGCCAGTCCACCGGCTGGGCGGTACACTGAAGCTTTCTTT	many	14	TRBV6-1	TRBJ1-1	.
CASSRGGSGNTIYF	TGTGCCAGCAGTAGAGGGGGCTCTGGAAACACCATATATTTT	many	14	TRBV2	TRBJ1-3	.
CASSLAGTGGNEQYF	TGTGCCAGCAGCTTGGCCGGGACAGGGGGCAATGAGCAGTACTTC	.	15	TRBV5-5	TRBJ2-7	TRBD1
CSARVGGDTEAFF	TGCAGTGCTAGAGTAGGCGGAGACACTGAAGCTTTCTTT	many	13	TRBV20-1	TRBJ1-1	.
CASSLAPPDGYTF	TGTGCCAGCAGTTTGGCTCCACCGGATGGCTACACCTTC	.	13	TRBV7-2	TRBJ1-2	.
CASSRQGAAPGTEAFF	TGTGCCAGCAGTCGACAGGGCGCGGCCCCTGGCACTGAAGCTTTCTTT	many	16	TRBV7-8	TRBJ1-1	TRBD1
CASSSTGATGELFF	TGTGCCAGCAGCTCCACAGGGGCAACCGGGGAGCTGTTTTTT	many	14	TRBV7-9	TRBJ2-2	TRBD1
CASSLTASLTYEQYF	TGTGCCAGCAGCTTAACGGCGTCCCTAACCTACGAGCAGTACTTC	few	15	TRBV7-9	TRBJ2-7	.
CATSSAQGAGETQYF	TGTGCCACCAGTTCGGCCCAGGGCGCCGGAGAGACCCAGTACTTC	.	15	TRBV24-1	TRBJ2-5	.
CASRGEGLRGEKLFF	TGCGCCAGCAGAGGGGAGGGGCTCCGCGGGGAAAAACTGTTTTTT	.	15	TRBV5-1	TRBJ1-4	.
CASSQAVNQPQHF	TGTGCCAGTAGTCAGGCCGTCAATCAGCCCCAGCATTTT	many	13	TRBV19	TRBJ1-5	.
CASSAGGQMNEKLFF	TGTGCCAGCAGCGCGGGAGGACAGATGAATGAAAAACTGTTTTTT	few	15	TRBV9	TRBJ1-4	.
CASSPLPREGYTF	TGTGCCAGCTCACCATTGCCTCGGGAAGGCTACACCTTC	.	13	TRBV18	TRBJ1-2	.
CSVEDRGSRGLEKLFF	TGCAGCGTTGAAGATCGGGGGTCACGGGGGTTGGAAAAACTGTTTTTT	once	16	TRBV29-1	TRBJ1-4	.
CASSRDSNTGELFF	TGTGCCAGCAGTCGAGACAGTAACACCGGGGAGCTGTTTTTT	many	14	TRBV5-1	TRBJ2-2	.
CASSARRGRDYGYTF	TGTGCCAGCAGCGCCAGACGGGGGCGCGACTATGGCTACACCTTC	many	15	TRBV7-9	TRBJ1-2	.
CASSQDPVRATEAFF	TGTGCCAGCAGCCAAGATCCCGTCAGGGCCACTGAAGCTTTCTTT	.	15	TRBV14	TRBJ1-1	.
CASSRQSEEGYGYTF	TGTGCCAGTAGTAGACAGTCTGAAGAGGGATATGGCTACACCTTC	.	15	TRBV19	TRBJ1-2	.
CASVREGNTGELFF	TGTGCCAGCGTAAGAGAGGGGAACACCGGGGAGCTGTTTTTT	few	14	TRBV12-3/TRBV12-4	TRBJ2-2	.
CASSRGGPSTEAFF	TGTGCCAGCAGTCGGGGGGGGCCAAGCACTGAAGCTTTCTTT	few	14	TRBV2	TRBJ1-1	.
CASSQAGGDEQYF	TGCGCCAGCAGCCAAGCTGGCGGGGACGAGCAGTACTTC	many	13	TRBV4-1	TRBJ2-7	.
CSARADQGSTEAFF	TGCAGTGCTAGAGCGGACCAGGGGAGCACTGAAGCTTTCTTT	few	14	TRBV20-1	TRBJ1-1	.
CASKGGPGSSYNSPLHF	TGTGCCAGCAAGGGGGGGCCGGGCAGCTCCTATAATTCACCCCTCCACTTT	few	17	TRBV6-5	TRBJ1-6	.
CASSLDFAVGGTGLETQYF	TGTGCCAGCAGCTTGGACTTTGCGGTCGGCGGGACAGGATTGGAGACCCAGTACTTC	many	19	TRBV7-9	TRBJ2-5	TRBD1
CASRGQISGNTIYF	TGTGCCAGCAGGGGACAGATCTCTGGAAACACCATATATTTT	.	14	TRBV5-4	TRBJ1-3	TRBD1
CASSPLGREGRHEQYF	TGTGCCAGTAGTCCTCTGGGACGGGAAGGAAGACACGAGCAGTACTTC	few	16	TRBV19	TRBJ2-7	.
CASSLSSDLTPLHF	TGTGCCAGCTCACTTTCCAGTGATTTGACACCCCTCCACTTT	.	14	TRBV18	TRBJ1-6	.
CASSLATGEGYEQYF	TGTGCCAGCAGCTTAGCCACGGGTGAGGGTTACGAGCAGTACTTC	.	15	TRBV7-8	TRBJ2-7	.
CASSPPHTPGELFF	TGTGCCAGCAGCCCCCCCCACACCCCCGGGGAGCTGTTTTTT	.	14	TRBV11-3	TRBJ2-2	.
CASSSGTRNTGELFF	TGTGCCAGCAGCTCCGGGACTAGGAACACCGGGGAGCTGTTTTTT	few	15	TRBV10-3	TRBJ2-2	TRBD2
CSATPPVGNGYTF	TGCAGTGCTACCCCCCCGGTGGGTAATGGCTACACCTTC	few	13	TRBV20-1	TRBJ1-2	.
CASSATGYSNYGYTF	TGTGCCAGCAGCGCAACAGGTTACTCTAACTATGGCTACACCTTC	many	15	TRBV7-8	TRBJ1-2	.
CATSNGAGQPQHF	TGTGCCACCAGCAATGGAGCGGGTCAGCCCCAGCATTTT	many	13	TRBV15	TRBJ1-5	.
CASRLTGFNGYTF	TGTGCCAGCAGATTGACAGGATTCAACGGCTACACCTTC	.	13	TRBV27	TRBJ1-2	.
CASSLSGNVDRGNYGYTF	TGCGCCAGCAGCTTATCGGGTAACGTGGACAGGGGTAACTATGGCTACACCTTC	few	18	TRBV5-1	TRBJ1-2	TRBD1
CASSSHSTGNEKLFF	TGTGCCAGTAGTAGCCATTCTACAGGGAATGAAAAACTGTTTTTT	many	15	TRBV19	TRBJ1-4	.
CASSSDGTGRGQPQHF	TGTGCCAGCAGTTCTGACGGGACAGGGCGGGGACAGCCCCAGCATTTT	.	16	TRBV28	TRBJ1-5	TRBD1
CAWSVDGQQTQYF	TGTGCCTGGAGTGTAGACGGTCAACAGACCCAGTACTTC	.	13	TRBV30	TRBJ2-5	.
CASSYPLDRAVFALEQYF	TGTGCCAGCAGTTACCCTCTGGACAGGGCGGTCTTTGCCCTCGAGCAGTACTTC	many	18	TRBV6-2/TRBV6-3	TRBJ2-7	TRBD1
CASSPKGTYEQYF	TGTGCCAGCTCACCAAAGGGAACCTACGAGCAGTACTTC	.	13	TRBV18	TRBJ2-7	.
CASSQGLTGTQYF	TGCGCCAGCAGCCAAGGCCTTACAGGGACCCAGTACTTC	few	13	TRBV4-1	TRBJ2-5	.
CASSEAGALSWTQYF	TGCGCCAGCAGTGAGGCGGGGGCCCTTTCGTGGACCCAGTACTTC	.	15	TRBV10-1	TRBJ2-5	.
CSALTGVGEKLFF	TGCAGTGCCCTGACAGGTGTCGGAGAAAAACTGTTTTTT	many	13	TRBV20-1	TRBJ1-4	.
CASSQGDSQGNTEAFF	TGTGCCAGCAGCCAAGGGGACAGCCAGGGAAACACTGAAGCTTTCTTT	many	16	TRBV14	TRBJ1-1	TRBD1
CNARDRTGLNSPLHF	TGCAATGCTAGAGACCGGACAGGGTTGAATTCACCCCTCCACTTT	few	15	TRBV20-1	TRBJ1-6	TRBD1
CASGNDRASGNTIYF	TGTGCCAGCGGCAACGACAGGGCATCTGGAAACACCATATATTTT	.	15	TRBV12-3/TRBV12-4	TRBJ1-3	TRBD1